This TCR beta chain was captured by sequencing in a study of shared clonotypes between healthy human individuals. V dropped 6 bases and J dropped 7; count of bases not matched to a gene: 10. This CDR3 spans 15 amino acids. CDR1 MDHEN and CDR2 SYDVKM come from the germline V gene. Turning to this clone: Its specificity is unknown.

General study results and limits: Generation probability values for non-shared clonotypes were lower than those for clonotypes shared by all four donors. Some naive CD4 clonotypes, 5% to 5.5%, turned up in common across a handful of donors.

Generated by immunoSEQ multiplex PCR, the TCRdb table keeps only in-frame clones and is missing some. The sample contains some 630,000 clones, around 96% of which appear only once. Terminally differentiated effector memory CD45RA+ cells were excluded from the naive CD8 cells, which were CD45RO-negative and positively selected for CCR7. The genes are TRBV28 and TRBJ1-5; 9 bases align to TRBD1. Sequencing input: naive CD8+ T cells sorted from blood. This TCR was recovered from a woman aged 25 to 39 in good health. CDR3 sequence (DNA): TGTGCCAGCAGCTTTGACAGGGGGATATGGCAGCCCCAGCATTTT. Its translation: CASSFDRGIWQPQHF.